This T cell receptor (beta chain) originates from a study of lung T cells in sarcoidosis with Löfgren's syndrome. Study summary: Löfgren's syndrome patients were the main repertoire analysis focus. Broader study findings: Versus controls, Löfgren's syndrome patients reportedly showed TRAV12-1 and TRBV2 as most expanded. Multiple Löfgren's syndrome patients reportedly shared TRAV12-1 and TRBV2 CDR3 motifs, suggesting public CD4+ TCRs. In alpha-beta pairs, TRAV12-1 favored TRBV2, and their CDR3s were homologous.

In TCRdb, the reads were re-called with MiXCR into one record per CDR3 protein. The sample lists thousands of distinct CDR3 sequences, approximately 20% occurring once. The CDR3 extends over 17 amino acids. CDR1 is SGHAT, CDR2 FQNNGV, per germline. A few counts support this clonotype. As yet, its antigen is unknown. The junction shows a germline mismatch at one end, possibly a read error. The sequence derives from a human donor with sarcoidosis (Löfgren's syndrome or another form), or a control subject (not recorded which). This sequence joins TRBV11-2 and TRBJ2-1; TRBD2 agrees at 9 bases. Sequencing was done on a sample of CD4+ T cells from bronchoalveolar lavage. CDR3 loop: CASSEEGREGLDNEQLF. The CDR3 DNA sequence: TGTGCCAGCAGCGAAGAGGGGCGGGAGGGCCTCGACAATGAGCAGCTCTTC.